This is a list of T cell receptor beta chains from one sample in a study of blood T cell repertoires in COVID-19. Here immunoSEQ multiplex PCR was the method, and the copy in TCRdb shows in-frame clones only, minus some. The sample records approximately 64,000 clones, nearly 90% being singletons. The sequenced sample was peripheral blood. These receptors were obtained from a man in his sixties or seventies with acute or convalescent COVID-19. CDR3s leave out the opening cysteine and the closing phenylalanine or tryptophan.

TRBV18	TRBJ2-1	ASSTLQGADNEQF
TRBV5-1	TRBJ1-1	ASSFGQGAMNTEAF
TRBV5-8	TRBJ2-7	ASSSEGAIPYEQY
TRBV30	TRBJ1-1	AWTGRRDEAF
TRBV4-1	TRBJ2-7	ASNRGLLGDYEQY
TRBV19	TRBJ1-5	ASSPPFGQPQH
TRBV18	TRBJ2-1	ASSQTSGVYNEQF
TRBV7-2	TRBJ1-1	ASSSRQVTEAF
TRBV19	TRBJ2-2	ASRRQGTGELF
TRBV30	TRBJ2-7	AWSRGRGPYEQY
TRBV13	TRBJ2-7	ASSWGSVYEQY
TRBV10-3	TRBJ2-7	AISEGQGAYEQY
TRBV6-4	TRBJ2-3	ASSPAGGRDTQY
TRBV30	TRBJ1-1	AWSRQGALTEAF
TRBV19	TRBJ1-2	ASGTGAPYGYT
TRBV9	TRBJ2-2	ASSPRQNPNTGELF
TRBV2	TRBJ2-1	ASSEYRASEQF
TRBV9	TRBJ2-6	ASSFRQGAGANVLT
TRBV2	TRBJ2-5	ASSEALRGMGETQY
TRBV7-9	TRBJ1-5	ASSRTGGFQPQH
TRBV6-2/TRBV6-3	TRBJ2-7	ASSSSGGTAFRYEQY
TRBV7-2	TRBJ2-1	ASSLEVAGAHNEQF
TRBV4-2	TRBJ1-1	ASSQGTRGSMNTEAF
TRBV7-8	TRBJ2-5	ASSFTSGGLQETQY
TRBV6-6	TRBJ1-3	ASSYSAGAGNTIY
TRBV4-3	TRBJ2-1	ASSLLAGGPGEQF
TRBV25-1	TRBJ2-2	ASSPGLGVFKNTGELF
TRBV7-9	TRBJ1-4	ASSPTGTAEKLF
TRBV2	TRBJ2-3	ASSEGGGDYTQY
TRBV15	TRBJ1-2	ATSRPPKNYGYT
TRBV30	TRBJ1-5	AWGWGGNQPQH
TRBV11-2	TRBJ1-1	ASSLGGGRANTEAF
TRBV27	TRBJ1-1	ASSSGTGAGTEAF
TRBV6-6	TRBJ1-4	ASSLWDRFTATNEKLF
TRBV2	TRBJ1-2	ATHGQNYGYT